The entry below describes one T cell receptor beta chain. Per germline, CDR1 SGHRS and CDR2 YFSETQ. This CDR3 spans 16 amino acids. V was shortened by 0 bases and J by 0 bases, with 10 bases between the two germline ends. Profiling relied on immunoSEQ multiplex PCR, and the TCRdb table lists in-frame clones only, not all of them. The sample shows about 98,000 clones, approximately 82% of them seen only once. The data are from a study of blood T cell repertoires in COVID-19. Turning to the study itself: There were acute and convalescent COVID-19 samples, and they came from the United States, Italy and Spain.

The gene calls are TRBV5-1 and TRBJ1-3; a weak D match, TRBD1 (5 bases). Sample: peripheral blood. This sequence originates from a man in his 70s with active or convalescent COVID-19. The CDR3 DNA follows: TGCGCCAGCAGCTTGGTTCCAGGGAACTCTGGAAACACCATATATTTT. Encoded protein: CASSLVPGNSGNTIYF.